A single sample is the source of the 10 T cell receptor beta chains below, sequenced in a study of T cells in Graves' hyperthyroidism and ophthalmopathy. Amplified TCR beta CDR3 regions derived from RNA transcripts. In the first-round RT-PCR of the TCR CDR3, the HTBI primer set was used. TCRdb analysed the multiplex PCR reads with MiXCR anew, one entry per CDR3 protein. In the table there are 350,000 to 450,000 distinct CDR3 sequences, roughly 15% of which are singletons. The source material was blood. All receptors come from a woman under 40 with Graves' hyperthyroidism that later progressed to Graves' ophthalmopathy.

The table lists this clonotype with many counts. The chain is built from TRBV5-8 and TRBJ2-3; D uncertain. CDR3 length equals 13 residues. CDR1 is SGHTS and CDR2 is YDEGEE in the germline V gene. The V end lost 5 bases, the J end lost 0 bases, and 7 bases lay between the germline ends. The CDR3 sequence: CASSRRSTDTQYF. The CDR3 bases are TGTGCCAGCAGTCGGCGGAGCACAGATACGCAGTATTTT. Drawing the rest from reference TRBV5-8 and TRBJ2-3, the complete variable domain is EAGVTQSPTHLIKTRGQQATLRCSPISGHTSVYWYQQALGLGLQFLLWYDEGEERNRGNFPPRFSGRQFPNYSSELNVNALELEDSALYLCASSRRSTDTQYFGPGTRLTVL.

This rearrangement joins TRBV5-6 to TRBJ1-1; D not certain. The CDR3 covers 13 residues. The germline V gene has CDR1 SGHDT and CDR2 YYEEEE. V lost 3 bases and J 6 bases, leaving 12 bases between the germline ends. The CDR3 protein is CASSSFGSAEAFF. The CDR3 bases are TGTGCCAGCAGCTCCTTCGGAAGTGCTGAAGCTTTCTTT.

This clonotype was counted at least ten times. The rearrangement joins TRBV2 to TRBJ2-5, with 8 bases fitting TRBD1. The CDR3 sequence is 15 residues long. Trimming took 1 base from V and 5 from J; bases not matched to a gene: 6. The germline CDR1 and CDR2 sequences are SNHLY and FYNNEI. The DNA for the CDR3 is TGTGCCAGCAGTGAAGAGGCCAGGGGGCTTGAGACCCAGTACTTC. Its protein product is CASSEEARGLETQYF.

The table lists this clonotype with many counts. V usage is TRBV6-1 and J usage is TRBJ1-3, with D possibly TRBD1 on 6 matching bases. Deletions cut 0 bases from V and 0 bases from J, with 9 bases between. The CDR3 covers 16 residues. Per germline, CDR1 MNHNS and CDR2 SASEGT. Written as DNA, the CDR3 is TGTGCCAGCAGTGAAGCGGACAGTTTCTCTGGAAACACCATATATTTT. Its protein product is CASSEADSFSGNTIYF.

This clonotype has just a few counts. The V and J genes are TRBV4-1 and TRBJ2-1, with unresolved D. CDR1 MGHRA and CDR2 YSYEKL come from the germline V gene. Trimming stripped 0 bases from V and 2 bases from J, with 11 bases between. CDR3 size: 16 residues. CDR3 DNA: TGCGCCAGCAGCCAAGAAGGGTTCGGTGCCTACAATGAGCAGTTCTTC. Its protein is CASSQEGFGAYNEQFF.

This clonotype was counted at least ten times. This chain connects TRBV2 to TRBJ1-2, with 8 bases that match TRBD1. The germline CDR1 and CDR2 sequences are SNHLY and FYNNEI. This CDR3 has 12 amino acids. J was trimmed by 8 bases and V by 7 bases; bases with no gene match: 6. CDR3 coding DNA: TGTGCCAGCACTAGGACAGGGAGCGGCTACACCTTC. This codes for CASTRTGSGYTF.

This clonotype was counted only a few times. V is TRBV27 and J is TRBJ1-6; D is unclear. The germline gives CDR1 MNHEY, CDR2 SMNVEV (reference sequence). The CDR3 sequence is 17 residues long. Trimming shortened V by 4 bases and J by 7 bases, and 20 bases separated the two germline ends. The CDR3 reads CASSSRTAAAANSPLHF. DNA for the CDR3: TGTGCCAGCAGTTCGAGGACTGCGGCCGCCGCGAATTCACCCCTCCACTTT.

This clonotype was seen at least ten times. The rearrangement joins TRBV10-3 to TRBJ2-1; D is perhaps TRBD2 (6 bases). Trimming removed 7 bases at V and 5 bases at J, with 15 bases between. Germline CDR1 reads ENHRY; CDR2 reads SYGVKD. The CDR3 is 14 amino acids. The CDR3 loop is CAITMAGLDNEQFF. CDR3 DNA sequence: TGTGCCATCACCATGGCGGGACTCGACAATGAGCAGTTCTTC.

The CDR3 coding sequence is TGTGCCAGCAGTCCCCCCCAGGGTGGGCCAAACTATGGCTACACCTTC. Encoded protein: CASSPPQGGPNYGYTF. The rearrangement uses TRBV28 and TRBJ1-2; possibly TRBD1 for D (5 bases). Germline V CDR1 and CDR2: MDHEN, SYDVKM. Trimming left V 5 bases short and J 2 bases short, with 18 bases between. The CDR3 extends over 16 amino acids.

In this sample, this clonotype turned up a few times. V usage is TRBV4-2 and J usage is TRBJ2-5; D gene unclear. This CDR3 has 18 residues. Trimming cost V 0 bases and J 5 bases, with 22 bases left between them. Germline-derived CDR1 and CDR2 are LGHNA and YNFKEQ. Written as DNA, the CDR3 is TGTGCCAGCAGCCAAGAAAGCATAAGAACCGCCGGCTCTGAGACCCAGTACTTC. It yields the protein CASSQESIRTAGSETQYF.